The rows below give T cell receptor beta chains drawn from one sample of a study of CD8 T cells in ankylosing spondylitis. TCRdb used MiXCR to reprocess the 5' RACE reads, holding one entry per CDR3 protein. The sample holds roughly 120,000 distinct CDR3 sequences, approximately 6.8% seen once. The sample taken for sequencing was blood, either unsorted or a sorted T cell fraction (not recorded which). The receptors originated from a male donor with ankylosing spondylitis or in good health (not recorded which). Both conserved end residues are part of each CDR3. The D gene is left open where the match is weak. Size values are once, few and many counts, or a class for expanded clones, and some rows have none.

d_call: TRBD2; j_call: TRBJ2-3; v_call: TRBV5-1; clone_size: many; cdr3_nt: TGCGCCAGCAGCCCTCTAGCGGGGGGGGTCACAGATACGCAGTATTTT; cdr3_aa: CASSPLAGGVTDTQYF
d_call: TRBD1; j_call: TRBJ1-6; v_call: TRBV2; clone_size: few; cdr3_nt: TGTGCCAGCAGAGTGCCAGGGGGCTATAATTCACCCCTCCACTTT; cdr3_aa: CASRVPGGYNSPLHF
d_call: TRBD2; j_call: TRBJ2-1; v_call: TRBV7-3; clone_size: .; cdr3_nt: TGTGCCAGCAGCTTAGGCGGGAGCATAAACAATGAGCAGTTCTTC; cdr3_aa: CASSLGGSINNEQFF
d_call: TRBD1; j_call: TRBJ2-2; v_call: TRBV11-3; clone_size: many; cdr3_nt: TGTGCCAGCAGCTTCAGGGACAGGGGTAGCACCGGGGAGCTGTTTTTT; cdr3_aa: CASSFRDRGSTGELFF
d_call: TRBD2; j_call: TRBJ2-1; v_call: TRBV5-1; clone_size: many; cdr3_nt: TGCGCCAGCAGCCCTGCACCTAGCGGGACGTCCTACAATGAGCAGTTCTTC; cdr3_aa: CASSPAPSGTSYNEQFF
d_call: TRBD1; j_call: TRBJ2-7; v_call: TRBV12-3/TRBV12-4; clone_size: many; cdr3_nt: TGTGCCAGCAGTTGGCGCGCCTCGGACAGGAATTACGAGCAGTACTTC; cdr3_aa: CASSWRASDRNYEQYF
d_call: .; j_call: TRBJ2-2; v_call: TRBV27; clone_size: many; cdr3_nt: TGTGCCAGCAGTCCAGGGGACCGATACACCGGGGAGCTGTTTTTT; cdr3_aa: CASSPGDRYTGELFF
d_call: .; j_call: TRBJ1-1; v_call: TRBV5-1; clone_size: many; cdr3_nt: TGCGCCAGCAGCCAATCAGAGATGAACACTGAAGCTTTCTTT; cdr3_aa: CASSQSEMNTEAFF
d_call: .; j_call: TRBJ2-1; v_call: TRBV5-1; clone_size: many; cdr3_nt: TGCGCCAGCAGCTCCAATCATGAGCAGTTCTTC; cdr3_aa: CASSSNHEQFF
d_call: .; j_call: TRBJ2-7; v_call: TRBV20-1; clone_size: many; cdr3_nt: TGCAGTGCTAGTTCGGGGTCCTACGAGCAGTACTTC; cdr3_aa: CSASSGSYEQYF
d_call: .; j_call: TRBJ1-2; v_call: TRBV7-9; clone_size: many; cdr3_nt: TGTGCCAGCAGCTCGCATGGGGACTACACCTTC; cdr3_aa: CASSSHGDYTF
d_call: TRBD1; j_call: TRBJ1-3; v_call: TRBV29-1; clone_size: many; cdr3_nt: TGCAGCGTGGCTACCGGGACAGCGAACTCTGGAAACACCATATATTTT; cdr3_aa: CSVATGTANSGNTIYF
d_call: .; j_call: TRBJ1-1; v_call: TRBV20-1; clone_size: many; cdr3_nt: TGCAGTGCTAGAGAAGGTGTGCGCACTGAAGCTTTCTTT; cdr3_aa: CSAREGVRTEAFF
d_call: TRBD2; j_call: TRBJ2-5; v_call: TRBV12-3/TRBV12-4; clone_size: many; cdr3_nt: TGTGCCAGCAGTTTCCCGACTACTAGCGGCCAAGAGACCCAGTACTTC; cdr3_aa: CASSFPTTSGQETQYF
d_call: TRBD2; j_call: TRBJ2-1; v_call: TRBV5-1; clone_size: many; cdr3_nt: TGCGCCAGCAGCTTACTAGCGGGGGGCCGGGATGAGCAGTTCTTC; cdr3_aa: CASSLLAGGRDEQFF
d_call: .; j_call: TRBJ1-2; v_call: TRBV6-2/TRBV6-3; clone_size: many; cdr3_nt: TGTGCCAGCAGTTTGTGGGGGACGGCTAACTATGGCTACACCTTC; cdr3_aa: CASSLWGTANYGYTF
d_call: .; j_call: TRBJ2-7; v_call: TRBV27; clone_size: many; cdr3_nt: TGTGCCAGCAGTTTATCATTCGGCTCCTACGAGCAGTACTTC; cdr3_aa: CASSLSFGSYEQYF
d_call: .; j_call: TRBJ2-7; v_call: TRBV5-1; clone_size: many; cdr3_nt: TGCGCCAGCAGCACAGCCTCTAGCGCCTCCTACGAGCAGTACTTC; cdr3_aa: CASSTASSASYEQYF
d_call: .; j_call: TRBJ2-1; v_call: TRBV29-1; clone_size: many; cdr3_nt: TGCAGCTTCTCGACGGACTTCAATGAGCAGTTCTTC; cdr3_aa: CSFSTDFNEQFF
d_call: .; j_call: TRBJ1-6; v_call: TRBV7-3; clone_size: many; cdr3_nt: TGTGCCAGCAGCTTAACGCCCCAGACAGGAGAAAATTCACCCCTCCACTTT; cdr3_aa: CASSLTPQTGENSPLHF
d_call: .; j_call: TRBJ1-2; v_call: TRBV19; clone_size: few; cdr3_nt: TGTGCCAGTAGTATTCAAGTCCAGGGAGCTAACTATGGCTACACCTTC; cdr3_aa: CASSIQVQGANYGYTF
d_call: TRBD1; j_call: TRBJ1-5; v_call: TRBV5-1; clone_size: many; cdr3_nt: TGCGCCAGCAGCTTGGAGACAGGGAATCAGCCCCAGCATTTT; cdr3_aa: CASSLETGNQPQHF
d_call: TRBD2; j_call: TRBJ2-1; v_call: TRBV28; clone_size: many; cdr3_nt: TGTGCCAGCAGTTTTACTAGCGTATACAATGAGCAGTTCTTC; cdr3_aa: CASSFTSVYNEQFF
d_call: .; j_call: TRBJ2-3; v_call: TRBV7-3; clone_size: many; cdr3_nt: TGTGCCAGCAGCTTGCTTCCGGGATTCACAGATACGCAGTATTTT; cdr3_aa: CASSLLPGFTDTQYF
d_call: .; j_call: TRBJ2-5; v_call: TRBV29-1; clone_size: many; cdr3_nt: TGCAGCGTTGGGCGCAGGGCGCCGCAAGAGACCCAGTACTTC; cdr3_aa: CSVGRRAPQETQYF
d_call: TRBD2; j_call: TRBJ2-7; v_call: TRBV28; clone_size: .; cdr3_nt: TGTGCCAGCAGTTCTCCGGGACTAAGAGGCTACGAGCAGTACTTC; cdr3_aa: CASSSPGLRGYEQYF
d_call: .; j_call: TRBJ2-1; v_call: TRBV5-1; clone_size: many; cdr3_nt: TGCGCCAGCAGCTCCCCCGAGCCCAATGAGCAGTTCTTC; cdr3_aa: CASSSPEPNEQFF
d_call: .; j_call: TRBJ1-1; v_call: TRBV20-1; clone_size: many; cdr3_nt: TGCAGTGCTAGGGCCACAGGGTTCGGCACTGAAGCTTTCTTT; cdr3_aa: CSARATGFGTEAFF
d_call: .; j_call: TRBJ2-1; v_call: TRBV21-1; clone_size: .; cdr3_nt: TGTGCCAGCAGCAAAAATCGGTTCTTC; cdr3_aa: CASSKNRFF
d_call: .; j_call: TRBJ1-2; v_call: TRBV20-1; clone_size: many; cdr3_nt: TGCAGTGCTAGAGATTGGACCGGGAACTATGGCTACACCTTC; cdr3_aa: CSARDWTGNYGYTF
d_call: TRBD1; j_call: TRBJ1-1; v_call: TRBV6-1; clone_size: few; cdr3_nt: TGTGCCAGCAGTAAAAACGCAGGGGGGAACACTGAAGCTTTCTTT; cdr3_aa: CASSKNAGGNTEAFF
d_call: TRBD1; j_call: TRBJ2-7; v_call: TRBV20-1; clone_size: many; cdr3_nt: TGCAGTGCCGCTAGCGAAGGGACAGGGATCTACGAGCAGTACTTC; cdr3_aa: CSAASEGTGIYEQYF
d_call: TRBD2; j_call: TRBJ2-1; v_call: TRBV5-1; clone_size: many; cdr3_nt: TGCGCCAGCAGCGTGACTAGCGGGAGTAATGAGCAGTTCTTC; cdr3_aa: CASSVTSGSNEQFF
d_call: .; j_call: TRBJ2-2; v_call: TRBV27; clone_size: many; cdr3_nt: TGTGCCAGCTTGGGACAAGAAAACACCGGGGAGCTGTTTTTT; cdr3_aa: CASLGQENTGELFF
d_call: .; j_call: TRBJ2-2; v_call: TRBV10-3; clone_size: .; cdr3_nt: TGTGCCACGGGACAGAACACCGGGGAGCTGTTTTTT; cdr3_aa: CATGQNTGELFF
d_call: TRBD2; j_call: TRBJ2-7; v_call: TRBV7-8; clone_size: many; cdr3_nt: TGTGCCAGCAGCTTACAGAGCGGGACGGCCTCCTACGAGCAGTACTTC; cdr3_aa: CASSLQSGTASYEQYF
d_call: TRBD1; j_call: TRBJ2-3; v_call: TRBV5-1; clone_size: many; cdr3_nt: TGCGCCAGCAGCTCCCAACAATTCAGGGGGCGCGCAGATACGCAGTATTTT; cdr3_aa: CASSSQQFRGRADTQYF
d_call: TRBD1; j_call: TRBJ1-1; v_call: TRBV5-1; clone_size: many; cdr3_nt: TGCGCCAGCAGCTACTACGGACAGGGCACTGAAGCTTTCTTT; cdr3_aa: CASSYYGQGTEAFF
d_call: .; j_call: TRBJ1-5; v_call: TRBV6-1; clone_size: many; cdr3_nt: TGTGCCAGCAGACCGTACGGGGCTAGTGCGGATCAGCCCCAGCATTTT; cdr3_aa: CASRPYGASADQPQHF
d_call: .; j_call: TRBJ1-5; v_call: TRBV5-1; clone_size: many; cdr3_nt: TGCGCCAGCAGCTTGGGGGGTGAACAGCCCCAGCATTTT; cdr3_aa: CASSLGGEQPQHF
d_call: .; j_call: TRBJ2-5; v_call: TRBV5-1; clone_size: many; cdr3_nt: TGCGCCAGCACCCTGGAAAGGGGAGAGACCCAGTACTTC; cdr3_aa: CASTLERGETQYF
d_call: .; j_call: TRBJ1-1; v_call: TRBV7-9; clone_size: many; cdr3_nt: TGTGCCAGCAGCTTCGGGGGGAACACTGAAGCTTTCTTT; cdr3_aa: CASSFGGNTEAFF
d_call: .; j_call: TRBJ2-6; v_call: TRBV5-1; clone_size: many; cdr3_nt: TGCGCCAGCAGCTTTGACTCTGGGGCCAACGTCCTGACTTTC; cdr3_aa: CASSFDSGANVLTF
d_call: .; j_call: TRBJ2-7; v_call: TRBV12-3/TRBV12-4; clone_size: many; cdr3_nt: TGTGCCAGCAGTTTTTCTTCCCAGGGTCCCTACGAGCAGTACTTC; cdr3_aa: CASSFSSQGPYEQYF
d_call: TRBD1; j_call: TRBJ2-3; v_call: TRBV7-7; clone_size: many; cdr3_nt: TGTGCCAGCAGCTTAGGGACAGGGCCCCCAGATACGCAGTATTTT; cdr3_aa: CASSLGTGPPDTQYF
d_call: .; j_call: TRBJ1-1; v_call: TRBV12-3/TRBV12-4; clone_size: .; cdr3_nt: TGTGCCAGCAGTTTATTAGAGGGGTATACTGAAGCTTTCTTT; cdr3_aa: CASSLLEGYTEAFF
d_call: .; j_call: TRBJ2-7; v_call: TRBV23-1; clone_size: .; cdr3_nt: TGCGCCAGCAGTCAATCCCAGGAACATGTGATCTTAACCTACGAGCAGTACTTC; cdr3_aa: CASSQSQEHVILTYEQYF
d_call: .; j_call: TRBJ1-5; v_call: TRBV12-3/TRBV12-4; clone_size: many; cdr3_nt: TGTGCCAGCAGTTTGGTCAGACTTAGCAATCAGCCCCAGCATTTT; cdr3_aa: CASSLVRLSNQPQHF
d_call: .; j_call: TRBJ1-2; v_call: TRBV20-1; clone_size: many; cdr3_nt: TGCAGTGCTAGTGACGGCTACACCTTC; cdr3_aa: CSASDGYTF
d_call: .; j_call: TRBJ2-7; v_call: TRBV5-1; clone_size: many; cdr3_nt: TGCGCCAGCAGCTTGGAAGGGGGGCCCCACGGCGAGCAGTACTTC; cdr3_aa: CASSLEGGPHGEQYF
d_call: TRBD2; j_call: TRBJ2-1; v_call: TRBV5-1; clone_size: many; cdr3_nt: TGCGCCAGCAGCCCGGAGGGCGCGGGGGGGTGGAATGAGCAGTTCTTC; cdr3_aa: CASSPEGAGGWNEQFF
d_call: .; j_call: TRBJ1-5; v_call: TRBV12-3/TRBV12-4; clone_size: many; cdr3_nt: TGTGCCAGCAGATCAGGTAGCAATCAGCCCCAGCATTTT; cdr3_aa: CASRSGSNQPQHF
d_call: .; j_call: TRBJ2-3; v_call: TRBV20-1; clone_size: many; cdr3_nt: TGCAGTGCTAGAGCCGAGAGGGCCGGCACAGATACGCAGTATTTT; cdr3_aa: CSARAERAGTDTQYF
d_call: .; j_call: TRBJ2-7; v_call: TRBV15; clone_size: .; cdr3_nt: TGTGCCACCAGCAGAGACCGGGACATCGCCTACGAGCAGTACTTC; cdr3_aa: CATSRDRDIAYEQYF
d_call: .; j_call: TRBJ1-1; v_call: TRBV20-1; clone_size: many; cdr3_nt: TGCAGTGCCGGGGGGCAGATGAACACTGAAGCTTTCTTT; cdr3_aa: CSAGGQMNTEAFF